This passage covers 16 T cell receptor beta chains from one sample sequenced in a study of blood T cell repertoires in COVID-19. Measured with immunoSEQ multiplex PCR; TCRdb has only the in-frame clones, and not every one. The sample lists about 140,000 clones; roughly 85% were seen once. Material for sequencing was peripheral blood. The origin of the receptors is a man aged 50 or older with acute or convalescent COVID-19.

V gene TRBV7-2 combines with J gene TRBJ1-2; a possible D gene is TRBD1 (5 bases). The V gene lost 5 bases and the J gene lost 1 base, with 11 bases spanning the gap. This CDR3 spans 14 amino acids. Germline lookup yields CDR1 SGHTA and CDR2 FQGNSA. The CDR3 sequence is CASSLGAHNYGYTF. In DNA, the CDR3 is TGTGCCAGCAGCCTAGGGGCGCATAACTATGGCTACACCTTC.

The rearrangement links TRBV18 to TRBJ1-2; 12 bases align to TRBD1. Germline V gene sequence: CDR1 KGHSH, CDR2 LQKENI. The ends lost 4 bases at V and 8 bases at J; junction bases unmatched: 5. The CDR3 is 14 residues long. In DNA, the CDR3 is TGTGCCAGCTCACAGGGACAGGGGGCAGAAGGCTACACCTTC. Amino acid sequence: CASSQGQGAEGYTF.

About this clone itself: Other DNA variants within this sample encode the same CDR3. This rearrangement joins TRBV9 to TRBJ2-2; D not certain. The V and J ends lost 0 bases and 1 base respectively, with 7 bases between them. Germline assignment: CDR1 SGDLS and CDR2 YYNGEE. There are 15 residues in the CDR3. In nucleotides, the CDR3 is TGTGCCAGCAGCGTAGGGTCAGGGAACACCGGGGAGCTGTTTTTT. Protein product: CASSVGSGNTGELFF.

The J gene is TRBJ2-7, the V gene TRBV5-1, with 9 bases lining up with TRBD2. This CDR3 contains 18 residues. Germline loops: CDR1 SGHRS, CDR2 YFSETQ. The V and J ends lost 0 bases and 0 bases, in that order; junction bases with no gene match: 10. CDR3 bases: TGCGCCAGCAGCTTGGCCCCTAGCGGGACGTACTCCTCCTACGAGCAGTACTTC. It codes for CASSLAPSGTYSSYEQYF.

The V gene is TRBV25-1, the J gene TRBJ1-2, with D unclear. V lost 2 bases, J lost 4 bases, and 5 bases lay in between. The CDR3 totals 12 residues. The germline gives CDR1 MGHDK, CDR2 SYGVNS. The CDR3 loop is CASSEESYGYTF. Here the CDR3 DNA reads TGTGCCAGCAGTGAAGAGTCCTATGGCTACACCTTC.

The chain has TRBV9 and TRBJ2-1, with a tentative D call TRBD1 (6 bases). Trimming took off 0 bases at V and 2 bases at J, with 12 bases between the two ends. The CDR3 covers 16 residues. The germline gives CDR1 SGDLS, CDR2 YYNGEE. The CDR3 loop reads CASSVGAGATYNEQFF. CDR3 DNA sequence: TGTGCCAGCAGCGTAGGAGCAGGGGCCACCTACAATGAGCAGTTCTTC.

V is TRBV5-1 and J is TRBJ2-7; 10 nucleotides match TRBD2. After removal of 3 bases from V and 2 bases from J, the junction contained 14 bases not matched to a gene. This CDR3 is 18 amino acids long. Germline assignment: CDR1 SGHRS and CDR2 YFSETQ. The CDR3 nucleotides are TGCGCCAGCAGCTGGGGCGGCCTAGGAGCGGGAGGGGCCTACGAGCAGTACTTC. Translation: CASSWGGLGAGGAYEQYF.

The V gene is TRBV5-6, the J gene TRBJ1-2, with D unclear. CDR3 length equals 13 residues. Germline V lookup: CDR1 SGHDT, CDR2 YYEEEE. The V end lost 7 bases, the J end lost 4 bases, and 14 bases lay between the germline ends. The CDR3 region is CASLKQTTYGYTF. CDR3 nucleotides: TGTGCCAGCCTAAAACAGACGACCTATGGCTACACCTTC. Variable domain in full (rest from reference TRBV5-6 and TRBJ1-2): DAGVTQSPTHLIKTRGQQVTLRCSPKSGHDTVSWYQQALGQGPQFIFQYYEEEERQRGNFPDRFSGHQFPNYSSELNVNALLLGDSALYLCASLKQTTYGYTFGSGTRLTVV.

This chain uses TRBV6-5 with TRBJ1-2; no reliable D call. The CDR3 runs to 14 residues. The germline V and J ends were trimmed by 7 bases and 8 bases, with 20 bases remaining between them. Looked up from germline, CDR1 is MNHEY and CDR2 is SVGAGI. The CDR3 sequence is CASTQAPVGSGYTF. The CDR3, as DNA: TGTGCCAGCACCCAGGCCCCCGTAGGGAGCGGCTACACCTTC.

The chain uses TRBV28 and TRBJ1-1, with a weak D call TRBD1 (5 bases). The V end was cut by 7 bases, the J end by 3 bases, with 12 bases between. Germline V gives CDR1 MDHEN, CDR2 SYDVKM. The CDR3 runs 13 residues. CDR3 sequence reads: CASTRDRYTEAFF. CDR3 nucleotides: TGTGCCAGCACGAGAGACAGATACACTGAAGCTTTCTTT.

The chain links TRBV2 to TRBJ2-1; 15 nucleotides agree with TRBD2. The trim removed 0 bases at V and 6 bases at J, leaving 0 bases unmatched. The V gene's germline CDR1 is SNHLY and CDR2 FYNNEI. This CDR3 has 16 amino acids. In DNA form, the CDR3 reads TGTGCCAGCAGTGAAGCGGGACTAGCGGGGGGCAATGAGCAGTTCTTC. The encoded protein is CASSEAGLAGGNEQFF.

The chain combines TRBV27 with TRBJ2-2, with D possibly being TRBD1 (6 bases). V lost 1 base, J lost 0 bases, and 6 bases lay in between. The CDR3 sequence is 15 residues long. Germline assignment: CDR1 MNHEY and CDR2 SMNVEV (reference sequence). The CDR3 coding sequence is TGTGCCAGCAGTTTATGGACAGCGAACACCGGGGAGCTGTTTTTT. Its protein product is CASSLWTANTGELFF.

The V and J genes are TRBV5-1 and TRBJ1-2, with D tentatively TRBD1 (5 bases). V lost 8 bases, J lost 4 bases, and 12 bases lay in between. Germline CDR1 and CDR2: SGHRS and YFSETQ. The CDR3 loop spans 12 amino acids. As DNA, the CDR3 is TGCGCCAGTACCCGGGACTTCTATGGCTACACCTTC. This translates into CASTRDFYGYTF.

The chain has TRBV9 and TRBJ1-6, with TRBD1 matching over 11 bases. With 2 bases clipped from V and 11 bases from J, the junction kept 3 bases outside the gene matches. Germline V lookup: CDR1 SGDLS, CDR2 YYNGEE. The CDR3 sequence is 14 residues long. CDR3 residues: CASSVGQGGTPLHF. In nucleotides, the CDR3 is TGTGCCAGCAGCGTGGGACAGGGGGGTACACCCCTCCACTTT.

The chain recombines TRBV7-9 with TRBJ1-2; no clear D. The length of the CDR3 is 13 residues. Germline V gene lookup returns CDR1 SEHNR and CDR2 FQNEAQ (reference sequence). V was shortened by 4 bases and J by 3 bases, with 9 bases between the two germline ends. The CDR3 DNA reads TGTGCCAGCAGCTCCGCGGGCCACTATGGCTACACCTTC. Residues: CASSSAGHYGYTF. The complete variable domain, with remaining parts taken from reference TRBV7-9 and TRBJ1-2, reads DTGVSQNPRHKITKRGQNVTFRCDPISEHNRLYWYRQTLGQGPEFLTYFQNEAQLEKSRLLSDRFSAERPKGSFSTLEIQRTEQGDSAMYLCASSSAGHYGYTFGSGTRLTVV.

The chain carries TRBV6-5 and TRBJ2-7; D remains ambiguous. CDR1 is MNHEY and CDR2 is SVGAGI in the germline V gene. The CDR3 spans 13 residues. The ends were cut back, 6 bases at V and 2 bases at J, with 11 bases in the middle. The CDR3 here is CASSHTVTYEQYF. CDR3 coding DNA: TGTGCCAGCAGCCATACAGTGACCTACGAGCAGTACTTC.